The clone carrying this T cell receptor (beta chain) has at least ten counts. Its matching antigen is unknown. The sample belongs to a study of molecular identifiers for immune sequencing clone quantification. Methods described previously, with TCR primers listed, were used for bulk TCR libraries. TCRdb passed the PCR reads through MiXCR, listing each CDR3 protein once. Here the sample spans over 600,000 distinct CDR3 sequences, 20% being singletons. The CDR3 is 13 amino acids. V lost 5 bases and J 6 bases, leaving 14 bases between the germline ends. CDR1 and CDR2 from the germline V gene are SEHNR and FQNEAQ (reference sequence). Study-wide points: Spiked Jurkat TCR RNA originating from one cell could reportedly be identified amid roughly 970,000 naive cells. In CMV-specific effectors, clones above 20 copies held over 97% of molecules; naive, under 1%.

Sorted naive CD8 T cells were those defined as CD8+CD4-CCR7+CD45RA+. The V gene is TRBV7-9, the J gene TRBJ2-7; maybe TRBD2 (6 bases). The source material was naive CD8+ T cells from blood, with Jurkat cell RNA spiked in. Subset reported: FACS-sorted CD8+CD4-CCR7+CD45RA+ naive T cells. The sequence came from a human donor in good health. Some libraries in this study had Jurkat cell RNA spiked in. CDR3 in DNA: TGTGCCAGCAGCCCACGGGACTCGGTCGAGCAGTACTTC. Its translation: CASSPRDSVEQYF.